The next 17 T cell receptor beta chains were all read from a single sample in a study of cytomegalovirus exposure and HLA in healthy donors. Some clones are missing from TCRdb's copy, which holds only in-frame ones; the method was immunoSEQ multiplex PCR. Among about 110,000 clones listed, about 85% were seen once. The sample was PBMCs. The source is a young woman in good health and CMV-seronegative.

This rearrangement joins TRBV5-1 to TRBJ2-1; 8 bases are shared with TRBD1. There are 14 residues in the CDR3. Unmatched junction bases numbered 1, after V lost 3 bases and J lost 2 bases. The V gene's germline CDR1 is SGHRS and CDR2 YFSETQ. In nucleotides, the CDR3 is TGCGCCAGCAGCTGGACAGGGCCCTACAATGAGCAGTTCTTC. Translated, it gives CASSWTGPYNEQFF.

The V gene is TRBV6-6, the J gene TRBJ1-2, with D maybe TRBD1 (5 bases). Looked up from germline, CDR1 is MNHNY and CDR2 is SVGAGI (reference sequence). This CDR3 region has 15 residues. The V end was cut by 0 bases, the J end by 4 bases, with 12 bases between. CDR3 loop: CASSYSIGAGYGYTF. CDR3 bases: TGTGCCAGCAGTTACTCGATAGGGGCAGGCTATGGCTACACCTTC.

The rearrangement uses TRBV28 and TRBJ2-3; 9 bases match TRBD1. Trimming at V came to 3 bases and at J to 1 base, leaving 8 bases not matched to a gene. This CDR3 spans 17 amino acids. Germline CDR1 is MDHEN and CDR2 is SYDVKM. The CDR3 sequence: CASSFYRDRDGTDTQYF. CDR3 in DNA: TGTGCCAGCAGTTTCTACCGGGACAGGGATGGCACAGATACGCAGTATTTT.

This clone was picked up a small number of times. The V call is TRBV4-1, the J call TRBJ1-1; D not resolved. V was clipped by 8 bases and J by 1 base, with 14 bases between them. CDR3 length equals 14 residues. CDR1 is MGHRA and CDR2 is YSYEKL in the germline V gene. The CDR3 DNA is TGCGCCAGCGGTGATCATCTGCGGAACACTGAAGCTTTCTTT. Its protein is CASGDHLRNTEAFF.

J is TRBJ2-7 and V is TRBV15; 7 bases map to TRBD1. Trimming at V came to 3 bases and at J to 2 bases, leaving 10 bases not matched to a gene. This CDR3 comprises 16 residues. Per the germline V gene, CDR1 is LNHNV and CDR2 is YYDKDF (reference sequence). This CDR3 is CATSRYRDSLTYEQYF. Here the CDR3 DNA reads TGTGCCACCAGCAGGTACCGGGACAGCCTAACCTACGAGCAGTACTTC.

The CDR3 spells CAWSVPGVIETQYF. In DNA form, the CDR3 reads TGTGCCTGGAGTGTACCGGGGGTCATCGAGACCCAGTACTTC. The chain recombines TRBV30 with TRBJ2-5; maybe TRBD2 (6 bases). The CDR3 totals 14 residues. Germline CDR1 is GTSNPN and CDR2 is SVGIG (reference sequence). V was trimmed by 0 bases and J by 5 bases, leaving 13 bases between them. The full variable domain, in which reference TRBV30 and TRBJ2-5 provide the parts outside the CDR3, is SQTIHQWPATLVQPVGSPLSLECTVEGTSNPNLYWYRQAAGRGLQLLFYSVGIGQISSEVPQNLSASRPQDRQFILSSKKLLLSDSGFYLCAWSVPGVIETQYFGPGTRLLVL.

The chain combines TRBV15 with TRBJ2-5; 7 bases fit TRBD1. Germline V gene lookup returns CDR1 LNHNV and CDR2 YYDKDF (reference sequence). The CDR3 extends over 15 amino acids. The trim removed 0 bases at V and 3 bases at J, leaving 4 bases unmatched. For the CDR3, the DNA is TGTGCCACCAGCAGAGATCCGGGGACAGAAGAGACCCAGTACTTC. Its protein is CATSRDPGTEETQYF.

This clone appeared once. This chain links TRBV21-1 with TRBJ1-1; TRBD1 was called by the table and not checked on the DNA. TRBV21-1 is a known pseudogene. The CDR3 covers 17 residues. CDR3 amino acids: CASSTHRRQGMNTEAFF. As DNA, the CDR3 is TGTGCCAGCAGCACTCACCGACGACAGGGCATGAACACTGAAGCTTTCTTT.

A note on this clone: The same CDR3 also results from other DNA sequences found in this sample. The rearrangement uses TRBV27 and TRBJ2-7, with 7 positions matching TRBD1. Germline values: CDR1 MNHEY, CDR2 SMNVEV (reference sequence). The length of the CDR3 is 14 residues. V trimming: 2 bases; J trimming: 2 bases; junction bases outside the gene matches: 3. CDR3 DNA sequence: TGTGCCAGCAGTTTACGGCAGGGGGCCTACGAGCAGTACTTC. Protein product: CASSLRQGAYEQYF.

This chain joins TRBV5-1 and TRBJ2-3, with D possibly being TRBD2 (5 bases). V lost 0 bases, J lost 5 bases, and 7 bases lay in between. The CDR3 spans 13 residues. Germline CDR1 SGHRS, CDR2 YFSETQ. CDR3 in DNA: TGCGCCAGCAGCTTGGGGCGGGTAGATACGCAGTATTTT. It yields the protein CASSLGRVDTQYF.

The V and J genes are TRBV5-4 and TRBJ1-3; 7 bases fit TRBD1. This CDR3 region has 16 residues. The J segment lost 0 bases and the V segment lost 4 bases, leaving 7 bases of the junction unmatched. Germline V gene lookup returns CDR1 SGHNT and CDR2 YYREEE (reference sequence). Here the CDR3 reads CASSTGTASSGNTIYF. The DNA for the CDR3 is TGTGCCAGCAGCACCGGGACAGCGAGCTCTGGAAACACCATATATTTT. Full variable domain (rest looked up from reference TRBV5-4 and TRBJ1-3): ETGVTQSPTHLIKTRGQQVTLRCSSQSGHNTVSWYQQALGQGPQFIFQYYREEENGRGNFPPRFSGLQFPNYSSELNVNALELDDSALYLCASSTGTASSGNTIYFGEGSWLTVV.

The chain's CDR3 is CASSFGQGTEAFF. For the CDR3, the DNA is TGTGCCAGCAGCTTTGGACAGGGGACTGAAGCTTTCTTT. The chain has TRBV7-3 and TRBJ1-1; TRBD1 aligns across 9 bases. Germline V gene lookup returns CDR1 SGHTA and CDR2 FQGTGA. After removal of 3 bases from V and 5 bases from J, the junction contained 1 base not matched to a gene. The CDR3 loop spans 13 amino acids.

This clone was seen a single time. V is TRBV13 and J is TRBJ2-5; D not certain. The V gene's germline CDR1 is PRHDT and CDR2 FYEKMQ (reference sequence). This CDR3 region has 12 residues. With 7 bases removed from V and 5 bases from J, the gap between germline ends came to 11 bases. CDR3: CASNQGRETQYF. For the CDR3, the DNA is TGTGCCAGCAACCAAGGCAGGGAGACCCAGTACTTC.

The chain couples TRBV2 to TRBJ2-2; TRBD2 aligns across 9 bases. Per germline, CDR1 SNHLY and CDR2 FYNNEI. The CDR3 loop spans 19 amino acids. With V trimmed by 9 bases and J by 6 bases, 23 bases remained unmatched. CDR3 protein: CASTPSLLAGNLGAGELFF. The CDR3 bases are TGTGCCAGTACCCCCAGCCTACTAGCGGGCAACCTCGGGGCCGGGGAGCTGTTTTTT.

The CDR3 reads CASSEYRLASTDTQYF. The CDR3 DNA is TGTGCCAGCAGTGAATACCGTCTAGCGAGCACAGATACGCAGTATTTT. The chain is built from TRBV2 and TRBJ2-3, with a possible D match to TRBD2 (6 bases). V dropped 2 bases and J dropped 0 bases, with 12 bases sitting between them. The CDR3 runs 16 residues. Germline values: CDR1 SNHLY, CDR2 FYNNEI.

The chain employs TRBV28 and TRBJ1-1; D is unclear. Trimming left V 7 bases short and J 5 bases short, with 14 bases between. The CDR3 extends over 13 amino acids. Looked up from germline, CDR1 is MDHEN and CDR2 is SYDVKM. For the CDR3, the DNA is TGTGCCAGCAAGAAGATCTCTAGGACTGAAGCTTTCTTT. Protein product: CASKKISRTEAFF.

The DNA for the CDR3 is TGTGCCACCTCAGCCATCGGGTACCTTAGATCCTACGAGCAGTACTTC. This translates into CATSAIGYLRSYEQYF. This chain joins TRBV19 and TRBJ2-7; D is unresolved. This CDR3 is built from 16 residues. Germline CDR1 LNHDA, CDR2 SQIVND (reference sequence). V lost 10 bases and J 1 base, leaving 23 bases between the germline ends.